This T cell receptor beta chain was found in a study of radiotherapy plus CTLA-4 blockade in lung cancer. TCRdb's table, derived via immunoSEQ multiplex PCR, lists solely in-frame clones and lacks some. The profile shows about 85,000 clones, around 87% of them singletons. Trimming removed 1 base from V and 0 bases from J; junction bases left unmatched: 3. Germline V gene sequence: CDR1 SGHTA, CDR2 FQGNSA. There are 16 residues in the CDR3. Enrolled patients, whose metastatic non-small-cell lung cancer was chemo-refractory, received focal radiation plus CTLA-4 blockade with ipilimumab. This clonotype was obtained from a human donor with non-small cell lung cancer who had a partial response to radiotherapy plus ipilimumab. The V gene is TRBV7-2, the J gene TRBJ1-5; the match to TRBD1 covers 7 bases. Material: peripheral blood, obtained from a patient treated with radiotherapy plus ipilimumab. The CDR3, as DNA: TGTGCCAGCAGCTTAGAGGGACAGCTTAGCAATCAGCCCCAGCATTTT. Amino acids: CASSLEGQLSNQPQHF.